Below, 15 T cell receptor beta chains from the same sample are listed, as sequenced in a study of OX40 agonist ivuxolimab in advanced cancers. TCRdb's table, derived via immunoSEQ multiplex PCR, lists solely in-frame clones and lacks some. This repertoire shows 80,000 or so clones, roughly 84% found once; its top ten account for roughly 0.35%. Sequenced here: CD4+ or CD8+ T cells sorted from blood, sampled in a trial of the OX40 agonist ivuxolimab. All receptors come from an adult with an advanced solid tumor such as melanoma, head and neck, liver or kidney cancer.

CDR3 sequence (DNA): TGCAGCGTTGAAGTGGTGACAGGGCTTCAAGAAGCTTTCTTT. Translation: CSVEVVTGLQEAFF. This chain uses TRBV29-1 with TRBJ1-1, with TRBD1 identical over 7 bases. J gave up 8 bases and V 1 base, and 10 bases lay outside the gene matches. Germline CDR1 reads SQVTM; CDR2 reads ANQGSEA. The CDR3 is 14 residues long.

The CDR3 region is CASSLGLVRGVKQPQHF. CDR3 nucleotides: TGTGCCAGCAGCTTAGGGCTCGTCAGGGGGGTCAAGCAGCCCCAGCATTTT. This chain joins TRBV11-2 and TRBJ1-5, with TRBD1 matching over 7 bases. This CDR3 is built from 17 residues. Germline V gene lookup returns CDR1 SGHAT and CDR2 FQNNGV. Trimming removed 1 base from V and 7 bases from J; junction bases left unmatched: 13.

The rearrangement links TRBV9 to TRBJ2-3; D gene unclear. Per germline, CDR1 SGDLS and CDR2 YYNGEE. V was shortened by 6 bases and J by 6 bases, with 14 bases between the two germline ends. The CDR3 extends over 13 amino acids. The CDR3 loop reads CASNREALDTQYF. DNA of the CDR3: TGTGCCAGCAACAGAGAGGCTTTGGATACGCAGTATTTT.

The CDR3: CASSVAQSKSTQYF. The CDR3 bases are TGTGCCAGCAGCGTAGCTCAAAGCAAATCTACGCAGTATTTT. The rearrangement uses TRBV9 and TRBJ2-3; D is unclear. Between the trimmed V and J ends, which lost 0 bases and 8 bases, there was a span of 13 bases. The CDR3 contains 14 residues. Germline lookup yields CDR1 SGDLS and CDR2 YYNGEE. The entire variable domain, with the rest obtained from reference TRBV9 and TRBJ2-3, is as follows: DSGVTQTPKHLITATGQRVTLRCSPRSGDLSVYWYQQSLDQGLQFLIQYYNGEERAKGNILERFSAQQFPDLHSELNLSSLELGDSALYFCASSVAQSKSTQYFGPGTRLTVL.

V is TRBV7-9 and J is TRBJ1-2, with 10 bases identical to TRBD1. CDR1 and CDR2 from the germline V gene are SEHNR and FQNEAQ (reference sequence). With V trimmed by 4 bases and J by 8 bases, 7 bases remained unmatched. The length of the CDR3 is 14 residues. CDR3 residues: CASSSGTGAGGYTF. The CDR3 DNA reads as TGTGCCAGCAGCTCCGGGACAGGGGCGGGCGGCTACACCTTC.

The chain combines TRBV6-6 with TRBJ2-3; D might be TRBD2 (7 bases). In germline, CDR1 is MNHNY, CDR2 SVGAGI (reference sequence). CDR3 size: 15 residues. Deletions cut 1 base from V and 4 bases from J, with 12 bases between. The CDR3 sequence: CASSYWGGAPDTQYF. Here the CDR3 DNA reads TGTGCCAGCAGTTACTGGGGGGGGGCCCCAGATACGCAGTATTTT.

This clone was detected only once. CDR3 loop: CASSIGGNQPQHF. CDR3 DNA sequence: TGTGCCAGTAGTATAGGGGGGAATCAGCCCCAGCATTTT. The rearrangement uses TRBV19 and TRBJ1-5; D may be TRBD1 (5 bases). The CDR3 length is 13 residues. Trimming took 1 base from V and 4 from J, leaving 5 bases between them. CDR1 is LNHDA, CDR2 SQIVND, per germline (reference sequence).

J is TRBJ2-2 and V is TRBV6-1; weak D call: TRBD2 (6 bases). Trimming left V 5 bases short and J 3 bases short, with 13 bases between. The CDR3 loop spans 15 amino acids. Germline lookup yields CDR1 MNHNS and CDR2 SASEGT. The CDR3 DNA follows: TGTGCCAGCAGTTTAGCGGTGGGGGACACCGGGGAGCTGTTTTTT. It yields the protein CASSLAVGDTGELFF.

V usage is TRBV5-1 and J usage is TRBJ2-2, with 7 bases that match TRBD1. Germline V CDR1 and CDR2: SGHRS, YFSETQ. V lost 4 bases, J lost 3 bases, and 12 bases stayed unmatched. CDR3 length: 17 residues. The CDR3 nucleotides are TGCGCCAGCAGCCCAATGGACAGGAGGTCTCACACCGGGGAGCTGTTTTTT. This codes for CASSPMDRRSHTGELFF.

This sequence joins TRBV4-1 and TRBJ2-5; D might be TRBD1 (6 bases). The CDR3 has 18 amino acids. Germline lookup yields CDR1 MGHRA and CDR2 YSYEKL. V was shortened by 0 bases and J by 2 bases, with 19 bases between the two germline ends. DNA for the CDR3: TGCGCCAGCAGCCAAGAGGTGATTGGGCGGACAGTACAAGAGACCCAGTACTTC. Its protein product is CASSQEVIGRTVQETQYF.

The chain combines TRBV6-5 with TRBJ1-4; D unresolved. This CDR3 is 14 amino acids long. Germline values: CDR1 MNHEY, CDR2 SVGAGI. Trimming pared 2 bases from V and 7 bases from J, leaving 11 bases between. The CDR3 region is CASSYGRKGEKLFF. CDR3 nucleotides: TGTGCCAGCAGTTACGGCAGAAAGGGTGAAAAACTGTTTTTT.

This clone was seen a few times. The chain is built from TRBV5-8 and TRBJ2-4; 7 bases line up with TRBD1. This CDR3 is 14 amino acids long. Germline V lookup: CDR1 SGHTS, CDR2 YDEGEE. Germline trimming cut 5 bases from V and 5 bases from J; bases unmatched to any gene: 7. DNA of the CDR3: TGTGCCAGCAGGCGACAGGGCGGAGAAAACATTCAGTACTTC. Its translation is CASRRQGGENIQYF.

CDR3 protein: CASSLRRDEVANYGYTF. The DNA for the CDR3 is TGTGCCAGCAGCTTGAGGAGGGACGAAGTAGCTAACTATGGCTACACCTTC. The V and J genes are TRBV5-8 and TRBJ1-2; a weak D match, TRBD1 (5 bases). The CDR3 is 17 amino acids. With 1 base removed from V and 0 bases from J, the gap between germline ends came to 16 bases. Per the germline V gene, CDR1 is SGHTS and CDR2 is YDEGEE.

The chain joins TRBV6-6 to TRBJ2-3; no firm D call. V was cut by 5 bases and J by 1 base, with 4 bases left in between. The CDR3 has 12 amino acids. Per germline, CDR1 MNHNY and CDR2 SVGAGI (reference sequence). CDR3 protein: CASSAGTDTQYF. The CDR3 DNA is TGTGCCAGCAGTGCGGGCACAGATACGCAGTATTTT.

The CDR3 spells CASSRGQRDGGYTF. The CDR3 DNA sequence: TGTGCCAGCAGCCGCGGCCAGCGGGATGGGGGCTACACCTTC. The rearrangement joins TRBV4-2 to TRBJ1-2, with D hard to call. The germline CDR1 and CDR2 sequences are LGHNA and YNFKEQ. The germline V and J ends were trimmed by 4 bases and 8 bases, with 17 bases remaining between them. The CDR3 runs to 14 residues.